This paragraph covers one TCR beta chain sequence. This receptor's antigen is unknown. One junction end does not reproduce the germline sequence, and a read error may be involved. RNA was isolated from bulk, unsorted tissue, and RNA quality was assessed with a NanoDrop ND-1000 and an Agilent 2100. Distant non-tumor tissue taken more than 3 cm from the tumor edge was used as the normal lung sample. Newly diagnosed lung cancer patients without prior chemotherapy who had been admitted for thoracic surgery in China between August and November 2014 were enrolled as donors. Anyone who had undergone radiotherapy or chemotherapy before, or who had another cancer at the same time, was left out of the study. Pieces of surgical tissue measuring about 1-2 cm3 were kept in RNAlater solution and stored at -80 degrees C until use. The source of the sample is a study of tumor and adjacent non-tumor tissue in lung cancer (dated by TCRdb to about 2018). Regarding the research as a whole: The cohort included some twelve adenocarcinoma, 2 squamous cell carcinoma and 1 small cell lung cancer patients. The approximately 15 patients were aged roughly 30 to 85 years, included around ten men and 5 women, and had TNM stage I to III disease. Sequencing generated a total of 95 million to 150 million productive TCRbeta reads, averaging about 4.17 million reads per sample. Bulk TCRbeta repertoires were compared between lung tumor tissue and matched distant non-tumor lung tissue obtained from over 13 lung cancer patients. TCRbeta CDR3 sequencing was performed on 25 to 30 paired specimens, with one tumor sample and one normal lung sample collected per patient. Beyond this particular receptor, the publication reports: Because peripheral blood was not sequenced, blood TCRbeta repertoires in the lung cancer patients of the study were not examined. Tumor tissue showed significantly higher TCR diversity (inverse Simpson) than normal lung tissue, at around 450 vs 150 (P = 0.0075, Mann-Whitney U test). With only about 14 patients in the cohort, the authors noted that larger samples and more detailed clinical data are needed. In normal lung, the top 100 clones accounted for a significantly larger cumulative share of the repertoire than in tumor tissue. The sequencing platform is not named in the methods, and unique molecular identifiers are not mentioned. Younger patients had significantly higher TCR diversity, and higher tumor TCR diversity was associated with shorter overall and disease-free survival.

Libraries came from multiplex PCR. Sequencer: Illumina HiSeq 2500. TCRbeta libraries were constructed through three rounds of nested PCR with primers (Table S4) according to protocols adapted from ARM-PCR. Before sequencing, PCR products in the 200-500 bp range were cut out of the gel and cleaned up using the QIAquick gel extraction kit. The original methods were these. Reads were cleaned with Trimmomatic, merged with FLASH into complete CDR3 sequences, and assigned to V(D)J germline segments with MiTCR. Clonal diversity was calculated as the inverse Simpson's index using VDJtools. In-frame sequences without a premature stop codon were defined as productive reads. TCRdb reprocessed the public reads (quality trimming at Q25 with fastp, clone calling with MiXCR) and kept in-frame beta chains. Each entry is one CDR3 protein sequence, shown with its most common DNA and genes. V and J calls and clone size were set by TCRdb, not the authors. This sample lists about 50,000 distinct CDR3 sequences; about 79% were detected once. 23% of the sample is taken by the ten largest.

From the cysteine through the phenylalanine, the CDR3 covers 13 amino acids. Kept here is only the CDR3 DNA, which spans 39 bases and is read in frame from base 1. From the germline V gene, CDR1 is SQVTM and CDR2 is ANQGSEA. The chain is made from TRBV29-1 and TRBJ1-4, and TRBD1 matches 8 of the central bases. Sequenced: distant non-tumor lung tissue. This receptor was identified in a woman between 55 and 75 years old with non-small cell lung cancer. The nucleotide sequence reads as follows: TGCAGCGTTCAGGGGGCTTCGGGTGAAAAACGGCTTTTT. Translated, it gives CSVQGASGEKRLF. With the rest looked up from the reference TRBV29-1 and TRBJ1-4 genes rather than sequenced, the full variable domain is SAVISQKPSRDICQRGTSLTIQCQVDSQVTMMFWYRQQPGQSLTLIATANQGSEATYESGFVIDKFPISRPNLTFSTLTVSNMSPEDSSIYLCSVQGASGEKRLFGSGTQLSVL.